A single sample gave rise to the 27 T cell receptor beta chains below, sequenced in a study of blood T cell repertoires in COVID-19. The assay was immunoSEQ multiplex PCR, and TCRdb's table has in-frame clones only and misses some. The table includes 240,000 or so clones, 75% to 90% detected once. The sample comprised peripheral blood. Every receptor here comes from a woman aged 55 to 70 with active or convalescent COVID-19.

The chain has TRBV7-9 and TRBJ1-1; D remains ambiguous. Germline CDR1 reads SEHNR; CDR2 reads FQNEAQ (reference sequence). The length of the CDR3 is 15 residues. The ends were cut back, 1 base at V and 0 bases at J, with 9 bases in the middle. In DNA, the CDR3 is TGTGCCAGCAGCTTAGAGGCGGCCGTGAACACTGAAGCTTTCTTT. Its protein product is CASSLEAAVNTEAFF.

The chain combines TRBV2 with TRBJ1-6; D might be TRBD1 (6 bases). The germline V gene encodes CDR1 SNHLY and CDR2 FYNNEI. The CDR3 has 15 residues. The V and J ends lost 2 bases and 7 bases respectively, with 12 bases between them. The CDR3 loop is CASSESAGTNSPLHF. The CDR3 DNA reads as TGTGCCAGCAGTGAAAGCGCAGGGACAAATTCACCCCTCCACTTT.

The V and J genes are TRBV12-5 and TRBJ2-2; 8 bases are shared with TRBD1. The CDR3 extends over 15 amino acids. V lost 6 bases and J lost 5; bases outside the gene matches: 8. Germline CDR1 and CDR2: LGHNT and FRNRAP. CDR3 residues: CASGPRGLFTGELFF. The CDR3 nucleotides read TGTGCTAGTGGACCCAGGGGGCTCTTTACCGGGGAGCTGTTTTTT. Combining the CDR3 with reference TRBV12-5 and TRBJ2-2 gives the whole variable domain DARVTQTPRHKVTEMGQEVTMRCQPILGHNTVFWYRQTMMQGLELLAYFRNRAPLDDSGMPKDRFSAEMPDATLATLKIQPSEPRDSAVYFCASGPRGLFTGELFFGEGSRLTVL.

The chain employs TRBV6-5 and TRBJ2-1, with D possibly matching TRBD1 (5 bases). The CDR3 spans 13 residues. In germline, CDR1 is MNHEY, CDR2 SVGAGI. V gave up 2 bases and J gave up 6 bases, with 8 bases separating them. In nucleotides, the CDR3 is TGTGCCAGCAGTTACGATAGGGGCAATGAGCAGTTCTTC. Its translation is CASSYDRGNEQFF.

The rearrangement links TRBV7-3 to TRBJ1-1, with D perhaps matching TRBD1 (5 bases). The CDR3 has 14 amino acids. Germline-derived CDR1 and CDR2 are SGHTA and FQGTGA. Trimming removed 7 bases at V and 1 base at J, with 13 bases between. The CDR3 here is CASTGGPGNTEAFF. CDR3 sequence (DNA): TGTGCCAGCACGGGGGGACCGGGGAACACTGAAGCTTTCTTT.

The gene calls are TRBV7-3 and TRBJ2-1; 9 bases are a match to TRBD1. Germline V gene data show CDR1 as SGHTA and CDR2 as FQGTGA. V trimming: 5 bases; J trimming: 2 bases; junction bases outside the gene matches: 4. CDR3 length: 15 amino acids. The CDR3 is CASSLQGAAYNEQFF. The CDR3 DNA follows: TGTGCCAGCAGCCTACAGGGGGCCGCCTACAATGAGCAGTTCTTC.

CDR3 in amino acids: CASSPERARGYTF. CDR3 bases: TGTGCCAGTAGTCCCGAGAGGGCACGAGGCTACACCTTC. This chain connects TRBV19 to TRBJ1-2, with D unresolved. This CDR3 has 13 residues. V dropped 5 bases and J dropped 8 bases, with 15 bases sitting between them. The germline gives CDR1 LNHDA, CDR2 SQIVND (reference sequence).

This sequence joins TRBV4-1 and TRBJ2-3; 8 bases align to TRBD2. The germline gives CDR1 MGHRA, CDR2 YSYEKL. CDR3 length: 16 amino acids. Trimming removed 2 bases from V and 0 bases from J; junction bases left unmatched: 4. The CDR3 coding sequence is TGCGCCAGCAGCCAAACTAGCGGAGCAAGCACAGATACGCAGTATTTT. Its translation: CASSQTSGASTDTQYF.

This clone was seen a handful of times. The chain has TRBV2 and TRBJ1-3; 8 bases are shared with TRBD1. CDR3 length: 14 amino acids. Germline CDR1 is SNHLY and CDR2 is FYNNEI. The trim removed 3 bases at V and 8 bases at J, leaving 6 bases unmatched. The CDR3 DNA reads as TGTGCCAGCAGTGACACAGGGGGGTTTTACACCATATATTTT. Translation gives CASSDTGGFYTIYF.

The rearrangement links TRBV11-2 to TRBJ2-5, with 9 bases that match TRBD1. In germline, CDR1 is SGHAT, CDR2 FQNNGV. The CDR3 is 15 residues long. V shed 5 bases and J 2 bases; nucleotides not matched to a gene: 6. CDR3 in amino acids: CASSARDRGQETQYF. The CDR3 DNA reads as TGTGCCAGCAGCGCCCGTGACAGGGGGCAAGAGACCCAGTACTTC.

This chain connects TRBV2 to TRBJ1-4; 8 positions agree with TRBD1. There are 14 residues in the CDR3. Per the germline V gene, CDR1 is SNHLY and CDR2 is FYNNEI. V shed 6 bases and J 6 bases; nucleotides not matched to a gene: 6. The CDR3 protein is CASSRQGLYEKLFF. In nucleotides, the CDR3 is TGTGCCAGCAGCCGACAGGGGTTGTATGAAAAACTGTTTTTT.

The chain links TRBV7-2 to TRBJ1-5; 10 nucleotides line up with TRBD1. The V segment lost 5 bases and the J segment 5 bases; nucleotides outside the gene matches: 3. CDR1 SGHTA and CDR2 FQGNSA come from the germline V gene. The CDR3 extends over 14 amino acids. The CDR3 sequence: CASSTGQGDQPQHF. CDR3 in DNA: TGTGCCAGCAGCACCGGACAGGGGGATCAGCCCCAGCATTTT.

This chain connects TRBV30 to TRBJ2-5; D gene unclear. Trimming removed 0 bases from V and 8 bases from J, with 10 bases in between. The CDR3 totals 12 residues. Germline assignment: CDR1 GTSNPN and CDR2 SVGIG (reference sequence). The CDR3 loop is CAWSVNGRTQYF. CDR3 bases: TGTGCCTGGAGTGTAAATGGTAGAACCCAGTACTTC.

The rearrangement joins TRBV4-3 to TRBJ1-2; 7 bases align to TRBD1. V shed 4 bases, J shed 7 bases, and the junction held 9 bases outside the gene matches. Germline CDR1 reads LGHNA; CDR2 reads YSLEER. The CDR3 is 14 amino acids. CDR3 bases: TGCGCCAGCAGCCCCGGTGAGGGGGCCGGTGGCTACACCTTC. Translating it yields CASSPGEGAGGYTF.

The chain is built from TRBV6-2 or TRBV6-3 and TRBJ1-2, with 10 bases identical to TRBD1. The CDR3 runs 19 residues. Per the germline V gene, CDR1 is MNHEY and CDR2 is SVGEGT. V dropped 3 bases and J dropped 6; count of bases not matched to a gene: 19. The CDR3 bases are TGTGCCAGCAGTTATACTCCCGGGACAGGGGCACCTCAGCTGAATGGCTACACCTTC. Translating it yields CASSYTPGTGAPQLNGYTF.

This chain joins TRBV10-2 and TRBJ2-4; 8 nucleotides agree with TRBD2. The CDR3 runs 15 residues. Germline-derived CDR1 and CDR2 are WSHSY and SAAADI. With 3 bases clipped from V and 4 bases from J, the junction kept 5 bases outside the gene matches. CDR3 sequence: CASSDPSGGKNIQYF. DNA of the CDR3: TGCGCCAGCAGTGACCCTTCGGGGGGGAAAAACATTCAGTACTTC.

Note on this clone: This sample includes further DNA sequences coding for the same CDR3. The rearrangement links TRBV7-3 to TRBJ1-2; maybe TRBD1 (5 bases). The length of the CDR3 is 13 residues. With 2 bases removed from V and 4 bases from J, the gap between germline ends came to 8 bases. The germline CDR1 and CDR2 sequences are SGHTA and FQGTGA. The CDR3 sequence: CASSLGQGYGYTF. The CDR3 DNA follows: TGTGCCAGCAGCTTAGGCCAGGGCTATGGCTACACCTTC.

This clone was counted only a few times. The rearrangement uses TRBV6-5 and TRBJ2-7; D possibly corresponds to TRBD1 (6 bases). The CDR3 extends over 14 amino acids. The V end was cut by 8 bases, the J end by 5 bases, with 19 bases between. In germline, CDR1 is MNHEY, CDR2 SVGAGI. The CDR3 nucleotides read TGTGCCAGCCGGAGGAGACAGGACGGTAACGAGCAGTACTTC. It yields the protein CASRRRQDGNEQYF.

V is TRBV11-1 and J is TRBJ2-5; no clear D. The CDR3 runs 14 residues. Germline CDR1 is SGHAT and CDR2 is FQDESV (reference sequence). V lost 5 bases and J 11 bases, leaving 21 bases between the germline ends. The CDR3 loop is CASSPARSSSRQYF. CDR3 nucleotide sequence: TGTGCCAGCAGCCCGGCCAGATCCTCCTCTAGACAGTACTTC.

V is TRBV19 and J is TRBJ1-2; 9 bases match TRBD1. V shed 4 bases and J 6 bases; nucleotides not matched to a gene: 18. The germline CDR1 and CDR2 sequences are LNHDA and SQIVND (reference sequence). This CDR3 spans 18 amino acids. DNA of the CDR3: TGTGCCAGTAGTAACCCAGGACTTAACCGGGACAGGGATAATGGCTACACCTTC. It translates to CASSNPGLNRDRDNGYTF.

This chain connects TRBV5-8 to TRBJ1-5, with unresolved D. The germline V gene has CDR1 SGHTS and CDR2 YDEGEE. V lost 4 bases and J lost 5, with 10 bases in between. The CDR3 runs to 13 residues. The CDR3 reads CASSPQRDQPQHF. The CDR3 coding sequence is TGTGCCAGCAGCCCACAGCGGGATCAGCCCCAGCATTTT. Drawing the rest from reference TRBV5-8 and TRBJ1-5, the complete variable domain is EAGVTQSPTHLIKTRGQQATLRCSPISGHTSVYWYQQALGLGLQFLLWYDEGEERNRGNFPPRFSGRQFPNYSSELNVNALELEDSALYLCASSPQRDQPQHFGDGTRLSIL.

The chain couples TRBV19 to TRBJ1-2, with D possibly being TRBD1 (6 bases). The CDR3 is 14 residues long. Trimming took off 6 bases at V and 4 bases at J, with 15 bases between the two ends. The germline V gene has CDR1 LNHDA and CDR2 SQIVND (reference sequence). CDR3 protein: CASRSLGGAYGYTF. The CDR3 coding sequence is TGTGCCAGTAGGTCCCTTGGGGGGGCCTATGGCTACACCTTC.

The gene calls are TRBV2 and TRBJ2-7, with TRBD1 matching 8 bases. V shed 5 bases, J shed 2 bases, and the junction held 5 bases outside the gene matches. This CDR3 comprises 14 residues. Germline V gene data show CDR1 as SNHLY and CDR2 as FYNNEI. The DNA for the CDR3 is TGTGCCAGCAGTAAGGGACAGGTTGCCTACGAGCAGTACTTC. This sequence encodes CASSKGQVAYEQYF.

The CDR3 protein is CASSHPEGRGTGTDTQYF. CDR3 nucleotides: TGCGCCAGCAGCCACCCCGAAGGCAGGGGGACCGGTACAGATACGCAGTATTTT. J is TRBJ2-3 and V is TRBV4-1, with 7 nucleotides matching TRBD1. Germline V CDR1 and CDR2: MGHRA, YSYEKL. The CDR3 has 18 amino acids. V lost 3 bases to trimming and J lost 3 bases; unmatched junction nucleotides: 15.

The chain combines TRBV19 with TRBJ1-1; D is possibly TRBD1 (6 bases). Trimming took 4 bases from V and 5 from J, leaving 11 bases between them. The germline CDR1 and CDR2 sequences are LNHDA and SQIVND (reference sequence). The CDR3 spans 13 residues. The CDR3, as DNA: TGTGCCAGTAGTAGCCCAGGGGATACTGAAGCTTTCTTT. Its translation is CASSSPGDTEAFF.

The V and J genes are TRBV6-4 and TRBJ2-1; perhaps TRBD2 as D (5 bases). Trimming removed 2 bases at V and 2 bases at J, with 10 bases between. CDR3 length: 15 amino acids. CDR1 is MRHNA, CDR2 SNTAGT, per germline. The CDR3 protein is CASSDRAGAYNEQFF. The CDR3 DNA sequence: TGTGCCAGCAGTGACCGGGCGGGCGCCTACAATGAGCAGTTCTTC.

CDR3 residues: CASSGTGAAPYGYTF. CDR3 bases: TGTGCCAGCAGCGGCACAGGGGCCGCACCTTATGGCTACACCTTC. This chain uses TRBV11-2 with TRBJ1-2; 7 bases are a match to TRBD1. The CDR3 contains 15 residues. Germline CDR1 SGHAT, CDR2 FQNNGV. V was pared by 5 bases and J by 5 bases, with 11 bases of the junction left unmatched.